This T cell receptor beta chain was found in a study of CD8+ T cells in alopecia areata. Overall study findings and caveats: Higher clonality than in normal scalp was seen in lesional scalp, especially alopecia totalis/universalis.

Germline-derived CDR1 and CDR2 are MGHRA and YSYEKL. V lost 4 bases and J lost 3; bases outside the gene matches: 5. The CDR3 covers 15 residues. The treatment was: oral pan-JAK inhibitor, 5-10 mg twice daily. Peripheral blood and lesional scalp punch biopsies were taken from alopecia areata patients. Reverse transcription of extracted RNA yielded cDNA, which provided the sequencing template. Some clones are missing from TCRdb's copy, which holds only in-frame ones; the method was immunoSEQ multiplex PCR. Among under 150,000 clones listed, roughly three fifths were seen once. Details on this clone: Antigen unknown.

The sample here was CD4+ T cells sorted from blood, taken at week 24, from a patient treated with tofacitinib. The chain carries TRBV4-1 and TRBJ2-3; 9 bases match TRBD1. The TCR was taken from a human donor with alopecia areata. This chain's CDR3 is CASSPRTGVTDTQYF. CDR3 DNA: TGCGCCAGCAGCCCCAGGACAGGGGTAACAGATACGCAGTATTTT.